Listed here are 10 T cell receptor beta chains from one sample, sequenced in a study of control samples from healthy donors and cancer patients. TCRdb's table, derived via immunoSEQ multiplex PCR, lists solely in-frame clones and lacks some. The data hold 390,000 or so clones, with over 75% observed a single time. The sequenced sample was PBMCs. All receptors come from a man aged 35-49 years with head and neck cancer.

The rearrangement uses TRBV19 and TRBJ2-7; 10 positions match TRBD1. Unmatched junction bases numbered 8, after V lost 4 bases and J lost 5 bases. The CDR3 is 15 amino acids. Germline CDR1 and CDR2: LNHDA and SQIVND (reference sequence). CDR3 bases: TGTGCCAGTAGTACGCCGGGACAGGGGCTCGACGAGCAGTACTTC. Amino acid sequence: CASSTPGQGLDEQYF. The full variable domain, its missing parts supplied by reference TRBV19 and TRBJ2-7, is DGGITQSPKYLFRKEGQNVTLSCEQNLNHDAMYWYRQDPGQGLRLIYYSQIVNDFQKGDIAEGYSVSREKKESFPLTVTSAQKNPTAFYLCASSTPGQGLDEQYFGPGTRLTVT.

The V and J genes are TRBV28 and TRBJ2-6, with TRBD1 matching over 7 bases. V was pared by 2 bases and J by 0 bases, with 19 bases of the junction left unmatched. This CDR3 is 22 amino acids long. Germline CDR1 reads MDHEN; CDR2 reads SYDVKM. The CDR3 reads CASSLPYIYLDRKNSGANVLTF. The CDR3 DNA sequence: TGTGCCAGCAGTTTACCTTATATTTATTTGGACAGGAAAAACTCTGGGGCCAACGTCCTGACTTTC.

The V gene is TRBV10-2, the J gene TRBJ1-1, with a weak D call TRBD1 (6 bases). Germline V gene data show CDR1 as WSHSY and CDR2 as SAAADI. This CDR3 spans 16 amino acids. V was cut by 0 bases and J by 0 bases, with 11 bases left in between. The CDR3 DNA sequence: TGCGCCAGCAGTGAGTCGAGGGGGGCCGTGAACACTGAAGCTTTCTTT. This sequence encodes CASSESRGAVNTEAFF.

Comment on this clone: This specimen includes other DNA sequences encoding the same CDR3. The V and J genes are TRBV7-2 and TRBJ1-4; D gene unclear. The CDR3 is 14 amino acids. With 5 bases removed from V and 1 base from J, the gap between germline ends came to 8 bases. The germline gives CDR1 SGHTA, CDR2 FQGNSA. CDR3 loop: CASSLRGTNEKLFF. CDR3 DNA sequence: TGTGCCAGCAGCCTGCGGGGAACTAATGAAAAACTGTTTTTT. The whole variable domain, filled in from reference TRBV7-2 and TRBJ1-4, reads GAGVSQSPSNKVTEKGKDVELRCDPISGHTALYWYRQSLGQGLEFLIYFQGNSAPDKSGLPSDRFSAERTGGSVSTLTIQRTQQEDSAVYLCASSLRGTNEKLFFGSGTQLSVL.

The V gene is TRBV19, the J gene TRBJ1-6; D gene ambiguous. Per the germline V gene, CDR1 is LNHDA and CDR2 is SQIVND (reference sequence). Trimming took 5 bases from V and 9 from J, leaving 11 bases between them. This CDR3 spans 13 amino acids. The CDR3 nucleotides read TGTGCCAGTAGTCCCAGTATCGGTTCACCCCTCCACTTT. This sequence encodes CASSPSIGSPLHF. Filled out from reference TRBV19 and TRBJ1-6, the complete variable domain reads DGGITQSPKYLFRKEGQNVTLSCEQNLNHDAMYWYRQDPGQGLRLIYYSQIVNDFQKGDIAEGYSVSREKKESFPLTVTSAQKNPTAFYLCASSPSIGSPLHFGNGTRLTVT.

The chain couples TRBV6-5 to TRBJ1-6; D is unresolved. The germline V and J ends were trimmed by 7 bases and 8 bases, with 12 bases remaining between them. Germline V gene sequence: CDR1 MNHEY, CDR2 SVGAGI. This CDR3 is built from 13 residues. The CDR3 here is CASKVKVDSPLHF. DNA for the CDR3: TGTGCCAGCAAGGTGAAGGTCGATTCACCCCTCCACTTT.

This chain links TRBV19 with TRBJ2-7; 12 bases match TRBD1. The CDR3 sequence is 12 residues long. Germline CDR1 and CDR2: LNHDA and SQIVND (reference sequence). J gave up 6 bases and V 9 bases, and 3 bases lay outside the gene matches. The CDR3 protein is CASGTGGSEQYF. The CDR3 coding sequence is TGTGCCAGCGGGACAGGGGGCTCCGAGCAGTACTTC.

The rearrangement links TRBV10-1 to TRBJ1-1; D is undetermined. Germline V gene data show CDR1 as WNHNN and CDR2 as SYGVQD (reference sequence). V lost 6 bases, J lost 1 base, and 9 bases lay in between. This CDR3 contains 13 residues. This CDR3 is CASSLQANTEAFF. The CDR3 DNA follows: TGCGCCAGCAGCCTACAAGCGAACACTGAAGCTTTCTTT.

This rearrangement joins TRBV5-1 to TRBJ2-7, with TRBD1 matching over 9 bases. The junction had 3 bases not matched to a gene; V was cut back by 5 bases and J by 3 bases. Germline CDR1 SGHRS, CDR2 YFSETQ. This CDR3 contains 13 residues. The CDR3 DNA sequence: TGCGCCAGCAGGCGGGACAGGGACTACGAGCAGTACTTC. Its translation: CASRRDRDYEQYF.

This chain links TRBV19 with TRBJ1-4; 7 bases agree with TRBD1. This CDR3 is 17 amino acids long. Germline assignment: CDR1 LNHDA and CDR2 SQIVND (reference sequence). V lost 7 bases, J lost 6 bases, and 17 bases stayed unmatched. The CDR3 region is CASKAIFRGGADEKLFF. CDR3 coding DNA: TGTGCCAGTAAGGCGATCTTTCGAGGGGGCGCCGATGAAAAACTGTTTTTT.